This TCR beta chain was obtained from a study of CD8+ T cells in alopecia areata. The authors extracted RNA and reverse transcribed it into cDNA as the sequencing template. Only in-frame clones appear in the TCRdb table, and some are missing; sequencing was by immunoSEQ multiplex PCR. The sample includes 150,000 to 200,000 clones, around three fifths of them seen just once. As for treatment: oral pan-JAK inhibitor, 5-10 mg twice daily. Trimming stripped 5 bases from V and 10 bases from J, with 18 bases between. This CDR3 is 13 amino acids long. Looked up from germline, CDR1 is SGHTA and CDR2 is FQGNSA.

The material sequenced was CD4+ T cells sorted from blood, taken at week 24, from a patient treated with tofacitinib. The chain links TRBV7-2 to TRBJ2-7; D is possibly TRBD1 (6 bases). The source is a human donor with alopecia areata. The CDR3 spells CASSNSRDKSQYF. The CDR3 bases are TGTGCCAGCAGCAACAGCCGGGACAAAAGCCAGTACTTC. Full variable domain (remainder filled in from reference TRBV7-2 and TRBJ2-7): GAGVSQSPSNKVTEKGKDVELRCDPISGHTALYWYRQSLGQGLEFLIYFQGNSAPDKSGLPSDRFSAERTGGSVSTLTIQRTQQEDSAVYLCASSNSRDKSQYFGPGTRLTVT.